The next 9 T cell receptor beta chains were all read from a single sample in a study of T cell responses to AZD1222 COVID-19 vaccine. Sequencing was performed with immunoSEQ multiplex PCR; in TCRdb, only in-frame clones are kept and a portion is missing. Of about 100,000 clones in the sample, 80% to 95% were seen once. The sample consisted of peripheral blood, taken on day 0 of AZD1222 vaccination. Receptors were obtained from an adult in good health.

This clone was seen a few times. V and J are TRBV27 and TRBJ1-1; TRBD1 might be the D (5 bases). Trimming stripped 5 bases from V and 3 bases from J, with 19 bases between. Germline CDR1 is MNHEY and CDR2 is SMNVEV (reference sequence). This CDR3 has 16 amino acids. Written as DNA, the CDR3 is TGTGCCAGCAGTGGCCCGGGGCATTTCAGAGACACTGAAGCTTTCTTT. Encoded protein: CASSGPGHFRDTEAFF.

The chain uses TRBV6-1 and TRBJ2-7; perhaps TRBD1 as D (6 bases). The CDR3 is 15 amino acids. The V gene's germline CDR1 is MNHNS and CDR2 SASEGT. The V end lost 3 bases, the J end lost 5 bases, and 17 bases lay between the germline ends. The CDR3 nucleotides read TGTGCCAGCAGTGATGCGGCAGGGGAAAGGGACGAGCAGTACTTC. Amino acids: CASSDAAGERDEQYF.

The chain has TRBV18 and TRBJ2-3, with TRBD2 as a possible D gene (6 bases). Trimming removed 6 bases at V and 3 bases at J, with 19 bases between. The CDR3 spans 16 residues. Germline assignment: CDR1 KGHSH and CDR2 LQKENI. CDR3 loop: CASSPLMAGRTDTQYF. CDR3 sequence (DNA): TGTGCCAGCTCTCCTCTAATGGCAGGGAGGACAGATACGCAGTATTTT.

The CDR3 DNA reads TGTGCCAGCAGCCGATGGACAGGGGACAGGGTTCACCCTAACTATGGCTACACCTTC. It translates to CASSRWTGDRVHPNYGYTF. V is TRBV7-9 and J is TRBJ1-2, with 9 positions matching TRBD1. The germline CDR1 and CDR2 sequences are SEHNR and FQNEAQ (reference sequence). J was trimmed by 0 bases and V by 5 bases; bases with no gene match: 16. The CDR3 totals 19 residues.

This chain joins TRBV10-3 and TRBJ2-2, with TRBD1 matching 8 bases. The CDR3 is 14 residues long. From germline, CDR1 is ENHRY and CDR2 SYGVKD. V shed 4 bases and J 5 bases; nucleotides not matched to a gene: 3. The CDR3 reads CAISGTGKTGELFF. CDR3 coding DNA: TGTGCCATCAGTGGGACAGGGAAGACCGGGGAGCTGTTTTTT.

CDR3 sequence: CAWSVLASSDSNQPQHF. CDR3 nucleotides: TGTGCCTGGAGTGTACTAGCAAGTTCGGATAGCAATCAGCCCCAGCATTTT. The chain has TRBV30 and TRBJ1-5; no definite D call. Trimming cost V 0 bases and J 0 bases, with 15 bases left between them. CDR3 length equals 17 residues. Germline CDR1 is GTSNPN and CDR2 is SVGIG (reference sequence).

This clone was detected only once. The chain uses TRBV27 and TRBJ2-1; no clear D. V lost 2 bases and J 15 bases, leaving 23 bases between the germline ends. CDR3 length equals 15 residues. The germline CDR1 and CDR2 sequences are MNHEY and SMNVEV (reference sequence). The CDR3 spells CASSLTQSRSLGLFF. In DNA, the CDR3 is TGTGCCAGCAGTTTAACCCAATCCCGAAGTTTGGGGTTGTTCTTC.

V usage is TRBV9 and J usage is TRBJ2-7, with 10 bases that match TRBD1. V shed 4 bases and J 0 bases; nucleotides not matched to a gene: 7. The CDR3 is 16 residues long. Per the germline V gene, CDR1 is SGDLS and CDR2 is YYNGEE. CDR3 region: CASSPFGTGASYEQYF. CDR3 coding DNA: TGTGCCAGCAGCCCCTTTGGGACAGGGGCCTCCTACGAGCAGTACTTC.

The chain recombines TRBV4-1 with TRBJ1-1; a possible D gene is TRBD1 (5 bases). Germline CDR1 is MGHRA and CDR2 is YSYEKL. Trimming took off 3 bases at V and 3 bases at J, with 20 bases between the two ends. CDR3 length equals 17 residues. The CDR3 region is CASSQGLPTRLDTEAFF. CDR3 sequence (DNA): TGCGCCAGCAGCCAGGGACTACCTACAAGATTAGACACTGAAGCTTTCTTT.